Listed below are T cell receptor beta chains from one sample, sequenced in a study of OX40 agonist ivuxolimab in advanced cancers. Method: immunoSEQ multiplex PCR; TCRdb's copy keeps in-frame clones and lacks some. The sample has 85,000 to 120,000 clones, 90% seen once. Sequencing was performed on CD4+ or CD8+ T cells sorted from blood, taken in a trial of the OX40 agonist ivuxolimab. Receptors originate from an adult with an advanced solid tumor such as melanoma, head and neck, liver or kidney cancer. Each CDR3 is given with its conserved first and last residue. A D gene is named only where the DNA matches it firmly. A row's size may be missing; if present it is once, few, many or a size class.

clone_size d_call cdr3_length j_call v_call cdr3_aa cdr3_nt
- - 16 TRBJ1-3 TRBV5-4 CASSLLGAETGNTIYF TGTGCCAGCAGCTTATTAGGTGCCGAGACTGGAAACACCATATATTTT
- TRBD2 16 TRBJ2-3 TRBV6-5 CASSYGAGGLTDTQYF TGTGCCAGCAGTTACGGGGCGGGGGGCCTCACAGATACGCAGTATTTT
- - 16 TRBJ1-6 TRBV19 CASTTLGGFANSPLHF TGTGCCAGTACCACCTTGGGTGGGTTCGCGAATTCACCCCTCCACTTT
- - 12 TRBJ2-2 TRBV28 CASSLLTGELFF TGTGCCAGCAGTTTGCTAACCGGGGAGCTGTTTTTT
once TRBD1 14 TRBJ2-7 TRBV6-5 CASSPGQGNYEQYF TGTGCCAGCAGCCCGGGACAGGGAAACTACGAGCAGTACTTC
- TRBD1 16 TRBJ1-3 TRBV7-2 CASSSGQAGPGNTIYF TGTGCCAGCAGCTCGGGACAGGCCGGGCCTGGAAACACCATATATTTT
- - 16 TRBJ1-1 TRBV4-1 CASSEDSPPMNTEAFF TGCGCCAGCAGCGAGGACAGTCCTCCTATGAACACTGAAGCTTTCTTT
- - 14 TRBJ2-7 TRBV4-3 CASSHDRFSYEQYF TGCGCCAGCAGCCACGACAGGTTCTCCTACGAGCAGTACTTC
- - 15 TRBJ2-6 TRBV10-1 CASSDSGSGANVLTF TGCGCCAGCAGTGATTCAGGCTCTGGGGCCAACGTCCTGACTTTC
- - 18 TRBJ2-1 TRBV11-3 CASSLDLGGGSSYNEQFF TGTGCCAGCAGCTTAGATCTGGGAGGGGGTAGCTCCTACAATGAGCAGTTCTTC
- TRBD1 15 TRBJ1-2 TRBV4-3 CASSHRTGGLYGYTF TGCGCCAGCAGCCACCGGACAGGGGGCCTCTATGGCTACACCTTC
- - 11 TRBJ2-3 TRBV7-2 CASGNRYTQYF TGTGCCAGCGGGAACCGTTATACGCAGTATTTT
- - 15 TRBJ2-5 TRBV6-5 CASSYRTPYQETQYF TGTGCCAGCAGTTACCGGACTCCTTACCAAGAGACCCAGTACTTC
- TRBD2 15 TRBJ2-3 TRBV11-2 CASSQTSGVLDTQYF TGTGCCAGCAGCCAGACTAGCGGGGTCCTAGATACGCAGTATTTT
- - 14 TRBJ2-3 TRBV7-2 CASSPKTGTDTQYF TGTGCCAGCAGCCCGAAGACAGGAACAGATACGCAGTATTTT
- TRBD2 19 TRBJ2-5 TRBV7-8 CASSLDRLAGGKRGETQYF TGTGCCAGCAGCCTTGACCGACTAGCGGGGGGGAAAAGAGGAGAGACCCAGTACTTC
- TRBD2 14 TRBJ2-5 TRBV2 CASNGLAGLETQYF TGTGCCAGCAATGGACTAGCGGGGTTAGAGACCCAGTACTTC
- - 15 TRBJ1-3 TRBV5-1 CASSLLGSSGNTIYF TGCGCCAGCAGCTTGTTGGGGTCCTCTGGAAACACCATATATTTT
- - 12 TRBJ2-3 TRBV29-1 CSVEESSDTQYF TGCAGCGTTGAGGAGAGTTCAGATACGCAGTATTTT
- - 15 TRBJ1-6 TRBV28 CASRENTGWSSPLHF TGTGCCAGCCGAGAGAATACAGGGTGGAGTTCACCCCTCCACTTT
- - 11 TRBJ2-1 TRBV7-2 CASTTVNEQFF TGTGCCAGCACCACGGTTAATGAGCAGTTCTTC
- TRBD2 16 TRBJ2-1 TRBV7-2 CASSLNGGANYNEQFF TGTGCCAGCAGCTTAAACGGGGGGGCGAATTACAATGAGCAGTTCTTC
- TRBD1 14 TRBJ1-1 TRBV10-3 CAITPTGGRTEAFF TGTGCCATCACCCCGACAGGGGGTCGAACTGAAGCTTTCTTT
- - 13 TRBJ2-7 TRBV18 CASSPGLTYEQYF TGTGCCAGCTCGCCCGGACTCACCTACGAGCAGTACTTC
once - 13 TRBJ1-1 TRBV5-4 CASSQKGNTEAFF TGTGCCAGCAGCCAGAAGGGCAACACTGAAGCTTTCTTT
once - 13 TRBJ1-5 TRBV30 CAWSVAADQPQHF TGTGCCTGGAGTGTAGCAGCCGATCAGCCCCAGCATTTT
- - 12 TRBJ2-3 TRBV30 CAWIGLGDTQYF TGTGCCTGGATAGGACTGGGGGATACGCAGTATTTT
- - 14 TRBJ2-7 TRBV5-1 CASSLGSAPYEQYF TGCGCCAGCAGCTTGGGTTCCGCGCCCTACGAGCAGTACTTC
- TRBD1 18 TRBJ1-5 TRBV27 CASSFDFQTGRRSGPQHF TGTGCCAGCAGTTTCGACTTCCAGACAGGGCGCAGAAGTGGGCCCCAGCATTTT
- - 13 TRBJ2-7 TRBV5-1 CASSPGRRGEQYF TGCGCCAGCAGCCCAGGAAGGCGTGGCGAGCAGTACTTC
once TRBD1 15 TRBJ2-7 TRBV5-6 CASSSRTGQDYEQYF TGTGCCAGCAGCTCCCGGACAGGGCAGGATTACGAGCAGTACTTC
- - 15 TRBJ2-7 TRBV6-1 CASSEPGRGLYEQYF TGTGCCAGCAGTGAACCCGGCAGGGGTTTGTACGAGCAGTACTTC
- TRBD1 14 TRBJ1-4 TRBV30 CAWSIQGAQEKLFF TGTGCCTGGAGCATACAGGGGGCGCAAGAAAAACTGTTTTTT
- - 12 TRBJ2-1 TRBV18 CASSPGDNEQFF TGTGCCAGCTCACCTGGGGACAATGAGCAGTTCTTC
- TRBD1 14 TRBJ2-7 TRBV7-8 CASSLERGQGEQYF TGTGCCAGCAGCTTAGAACGGGGACAGGGCGAGCAGTACTTC
- TRBD1 15 TRBJ1-4 TRBV18 CASSPPGQGNEKLFF TGTGCCAGCTCACCACCGGGACAGGGGAATGAAAAACTGTTTTTT
- TRBD1 16 TRBJ1-1 TRBV6-5 CASSSRWTGANTEAFF TGTGCCAGCAGTTCGCGTTGGACAGGAGCGAACACTGAAGCTTTCTTT
- TRBD2 15 TRBJ2-5 TRBV6-5 CASSFQRGIRETQYF TGTGCCAGCAGTTTTCAGCGGGGGATTCGGGAGACCCAGTACTTC
- - 17 TRBJ2-2 TRBV7-2 CASSPRGTGERAGELFF TGTGCCAGCAGCCCCCGAGGGACGGGGGAAAGGGCCGGGGAGCTGTTTTTT
- - 13 TRBJ2-6 TRBV9 CASRSSGANVLTF TGTGCCAGCAGGAGCTCTGGGGCCAACGTCCTGACTTTC
- - 13 TRBJ1-1 TRBV18 CASSTTAQAEAFF TGTGCCAGCTCAACCACGGCCCAGGCTGAAGCTTTCTTT
once - 14 TRBJ2-7 TRBV28 CASTPGSRTPGQYF TGTGCCAGCACTCCCGGGAGCAGGACCCCTGGGCAGTACTTC
- TRBD2 13 TRBJ2-3 TRBV30 CAWGGGGTDTQYF TGTGCCTGGGGCGGGGGGGGCACAGATACGCAGTATTTT
- - 13 TRBJ1-4 TRBV7-2 CASSLAKYEKLFF TGTGCCAGCAGCTTAGCAAAGTATGAAAAACTGTTTTTT
- - 15 TRBJ1-4 TRBV6-1 CASSESRGANEKLFF TGTGCCAGCAGTGAATCAAGGGGCGCGAATGAAAAACTGTTTTTT
- TRBD1 15 TRBJ1-2 TRBV7-2 CASSWGQRLPYGYTF TGTGCCAGCAGCTGGGGACAGCGCCTTCCCTATGGCTACACCTTC
few TRBD2 16 TRBJ2-3 TRBV4-3 CASSHPSGDVTDTQYF TGCGCCAGCAGCCACCCTAGCGGGGATGTGACAGATACGCAGTATTTT
- - 13 TRBJ2-1 TRBV19 CASRVAQGLEQFF TGTGCCAGTAGAGTGGCTCAAGGCCTTGAGCAGTTCTTC